These 5 T cell receptor beta chains share one sample of origin, sequenced in a study of blood T cell repertoires in COVID-19. The protocol was immunoSEQ multiplex PCR, while the TCRdb copy is restricted to in-frame clones and leaves out a portion. The sample contains 250,000 to 350,000 clones, roughly 84% of which appear only once. Sample: peripheral blood. The receptors were sampled from a person between 70 and 80 years old with COVID-19, enrolled during active disease.

The CDR3 reads CASSLWGPWEGRYGYTF. In nucleotides, the CDR3 is TGCGCCAGCAGCTTGTGGGGTCCTTGGGAGGGCCGCTATGGCTACACCTTC. The chain combines TRBV5-1 with TRBJ1-2; D not resolved. The V gene's germline CDR1 is SGHRS and CDR2 YFSETQ. Deletions cut 1 base from V and 4 bases from J, with 20 bases between. The CDR3 contains 17 residues.

The count of this clone is one. The genes are TRBV28 and TRBJ1-6, with 10 nucleotides matching TRBD1. The CDR3 is made up of 18 amino acids. V lost 7 bases and J lost 1; bases outside the gene matches: 10. Germline V gene lookup returns CDR1 MDHEN and CDR2 SYDVKM. CDR3 sequence (DNA): TGTGCCAGCAACACCGACAGGGGGCTGATATCCTATAATTCACCCCTCCACTTT. This encodes CASNTDRGLISYNSPLHF.

The chain couples TRBV7-2 to TRBJ2-1, with a tentative D call TRBD2 (7 bases). CDR1 is SGHTA and CDR2 is FQGNSA in the germline V gene. The CDR3 totals 14 residues. V was trimmed by 0 bases and J by 9 bases, leaving 12 bases between them. The CDR3, as DNA: TGTGCCAGCAGCTTAGCGGGGGGGCTCGGTGAGCAGTTCTTC. Amino acid sequence: CASSLAGGLGEQFF.

The rearrangement uses TRBV9 and TRBJ1-3; D is possibly TRBD1 (6 bases). Germline CDR1 reads SGDLS; CDR2 reads YYNGEE. V lost 3 bases to trimming and J lost 8 bases, with 21 bases between them. The CDR3 has 16 residues. The CDR3 DNA is TGTGCCAGCAGCGACACCCGGGAGGGGGGGCCCCACACCATATATTTT. This encodes CASSDTREGGPHTIYF. Full variable domain (rest looked up from reference TRBV9 and TRBJ1-3): DSGVTQTPKHLITATGQRVTLRCSPRSGDLSVYWYQQSLDQGLQFLIQYYNGEERAKGNILERFSAQQFPDLHSELNLSSLELGDSALYFCASSDTREGGPHTIYFGEGSWLTVV.

This chain uses TRBV30 with TRBJ2-1, with 7 positions matching TRBD2. The junction had 10 bases not matched to a gene; V was cut back by 2 bases and J by 3 bases. The germline V gene has CDR1 GTSNPN and CDR2 SVGIG (reference sequence). The CDR3 extends over 16 amino acids. The CDR3 here is CAWSLGGRAFYNEQFF. The CDR3 DNA follows: TGTGCCTGGAGTTTAGGTGGGAGGGCCTTCTACAATGAGCAGTTCTTC.